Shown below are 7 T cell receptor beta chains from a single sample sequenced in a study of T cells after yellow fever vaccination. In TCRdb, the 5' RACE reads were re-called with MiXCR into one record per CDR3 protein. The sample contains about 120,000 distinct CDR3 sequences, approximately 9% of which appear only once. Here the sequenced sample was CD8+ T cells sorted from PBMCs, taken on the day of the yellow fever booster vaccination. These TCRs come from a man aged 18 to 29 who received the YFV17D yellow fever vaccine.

The DNA for the CDR3 is TGCGCCAGCGTCGGACAGGCGGACTACGAGCAGTACTTC. Its protein is CASVGQADYEQYF. The V call is TRBV5-1, the J call TRBJ2-7; TRBD1 matches 7 bases. The trim removed 7 bases at V and 3 bases at J, leaving 7 bases unmatched. The V gene's germline CDR1 is SGHRS and CDR2 YFSETQ. The CDR3 sequence is 13 residues long.

CDR3 residues: CASKAQSYEQYV. CDR3 DNA: TGTGCCAGCAAGGCACAGTCCTACGAGCAGTACGTC. The chain is built from TRBV12-3 or TRBV12-4 and TRBJ2-7; D not resolved. The CDR3 runs to 12 residues. The germline V and J ends were trimmed by 7 bases and 1 base, with 8 bases remaining between them.

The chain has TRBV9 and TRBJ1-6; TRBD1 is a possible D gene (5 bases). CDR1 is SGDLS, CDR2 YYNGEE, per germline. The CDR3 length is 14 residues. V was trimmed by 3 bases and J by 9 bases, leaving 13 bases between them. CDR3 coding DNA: TGTGCCAGCAGCGGATGGGGGGATACTTCACCCCTCCACTTT. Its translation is CASSGWGDTSPLHF.

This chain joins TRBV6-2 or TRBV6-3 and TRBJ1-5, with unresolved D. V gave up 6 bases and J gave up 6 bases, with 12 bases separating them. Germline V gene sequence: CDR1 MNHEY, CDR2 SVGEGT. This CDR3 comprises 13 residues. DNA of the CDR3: TGTGCCAGCAGCCCACATTTGGGTCAGCCCCAGCATTTT. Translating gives CASSPHLGQPQHF.

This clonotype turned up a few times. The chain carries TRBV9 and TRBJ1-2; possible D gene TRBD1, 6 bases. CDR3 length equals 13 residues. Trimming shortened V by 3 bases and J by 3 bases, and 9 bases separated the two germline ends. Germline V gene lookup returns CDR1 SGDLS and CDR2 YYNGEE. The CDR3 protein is CASSAGVDYGYTF. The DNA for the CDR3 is TGTGCCAGCAGCGCAGGGGTGGACTATGGCTACACCTTC.

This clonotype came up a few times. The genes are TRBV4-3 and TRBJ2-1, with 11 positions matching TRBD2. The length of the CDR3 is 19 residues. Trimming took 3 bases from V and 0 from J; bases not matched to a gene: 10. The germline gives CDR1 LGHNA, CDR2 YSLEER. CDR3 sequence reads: CASSHSFYSGGDSYNEQFF. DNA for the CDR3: TGCGCCAGCAGCCACTCGTTCTATAGCGGGGGGGACTCCTACAATGAGCAGTTCTTC.

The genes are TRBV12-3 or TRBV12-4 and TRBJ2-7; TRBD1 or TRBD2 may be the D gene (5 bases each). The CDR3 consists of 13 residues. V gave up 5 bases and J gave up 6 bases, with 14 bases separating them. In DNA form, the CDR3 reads TGTGCCAGCAGTAATCCGAGGGGACCCGAGCAGTACTTC. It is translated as CASSNPRGPEQYF.